Described below is a single TCR beta chain sequence and its context. What it recognizes is unknown. A 2.5 ml blood sample was drawn per donor. Reprocessing the 5' RACE reads, TCRdb reports a single entry for every CDR3 protein and omits DNA. The sample has approximately 150,000 distinct CDR3 sequences. This entry is derived from a study of monozygotic twins with inflammatory bowel disease. The study, taken as a whole, reports: IBD patients shared fewer clonotypes with others than healthy twins, especially with disease activity.

CDR3 length: 14 amino acids. Germline V gene lookup returns CDR1 SGHTS and CDR2 YDEGEE. V and J are TRBV5-8 and TRBJ1-4. Sequencing was carried out using blood. This clonotype was obtained from a human donor with ulcerative colitis or Crohn's disease, or a healthy co-twin of an affected twin (not recorded which). The CDR3 protein is CASSLDRNNEKLFF.